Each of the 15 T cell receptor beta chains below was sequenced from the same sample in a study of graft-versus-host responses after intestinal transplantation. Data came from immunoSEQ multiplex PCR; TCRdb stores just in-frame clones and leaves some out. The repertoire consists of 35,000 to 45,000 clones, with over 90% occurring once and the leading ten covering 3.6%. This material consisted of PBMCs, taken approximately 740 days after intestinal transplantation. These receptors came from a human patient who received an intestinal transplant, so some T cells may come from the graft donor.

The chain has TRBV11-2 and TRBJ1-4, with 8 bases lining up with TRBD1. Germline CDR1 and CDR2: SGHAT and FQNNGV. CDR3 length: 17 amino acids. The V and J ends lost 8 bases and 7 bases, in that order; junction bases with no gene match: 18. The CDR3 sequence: CASGPADRGRICEKLFF. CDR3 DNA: TGTGCCAGCGGACCCGCCGACAGGGGTAGAATATGTGAAAAACTGTTTTTT.

CDR3 sequence: CASSIGPGDRGIDYEQYF. In nucleotides, the CDR3 is TGTGCCAGTAGTATCGGCCCCGGGGACAGGGGAATCGACTACGAGCAGTACTTC. The genes are TRBV19 and TRBJ2-7; 10 bases line up with TRBD1. Unmatched junction bases numbered 14, after V lost 3 bases and J lost 3 bases. The CDR3 is made up of 18 amino acids. Germline-derived CDR1 and CDR2 are LNHDA and SQIVND (reference sequence).

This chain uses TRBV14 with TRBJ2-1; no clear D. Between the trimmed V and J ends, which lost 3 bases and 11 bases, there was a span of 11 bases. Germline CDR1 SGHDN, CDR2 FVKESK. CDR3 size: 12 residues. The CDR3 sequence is CASSHGPGKQFF. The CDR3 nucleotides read TGTGCCAGCAGCCATGGTCCTGGAAAGCAGTTCTTC.

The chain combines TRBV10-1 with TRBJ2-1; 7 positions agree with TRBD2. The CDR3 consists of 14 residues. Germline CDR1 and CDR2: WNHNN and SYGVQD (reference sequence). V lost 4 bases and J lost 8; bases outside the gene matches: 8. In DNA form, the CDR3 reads TGCGCCAGCAGTGGCGCCGGGACTAAGGATGAGCAGTTCTTC. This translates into CASSGAGTKDEQFF.

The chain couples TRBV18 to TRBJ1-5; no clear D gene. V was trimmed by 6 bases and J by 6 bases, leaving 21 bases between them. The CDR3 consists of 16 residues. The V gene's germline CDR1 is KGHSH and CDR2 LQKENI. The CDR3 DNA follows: TGTGCCAGCTCTCCCACAGCCTATACAGAGGTTCAGCCCCAGCATTTT. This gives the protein CASSPTAYTEVQPQHF. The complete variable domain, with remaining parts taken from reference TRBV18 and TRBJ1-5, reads NAGVMQNPRHLVRRRGQEARLRCSPMKGHSHVYWYRQLPEEGLKFMVYLQKENIIDESGMPKERFSAEFPKEGPSILRIQQVVRGDSAAYFCASSPTAYTEVQPQHFGDGTRLSIL.

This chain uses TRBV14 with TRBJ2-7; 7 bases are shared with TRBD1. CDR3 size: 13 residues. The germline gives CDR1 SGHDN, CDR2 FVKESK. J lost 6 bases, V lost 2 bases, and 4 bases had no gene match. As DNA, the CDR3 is TGTGCCAGCAGCCAAACGGGGACAGTCGAGCAGTACTTC. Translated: CASSQTGTVEQYF.

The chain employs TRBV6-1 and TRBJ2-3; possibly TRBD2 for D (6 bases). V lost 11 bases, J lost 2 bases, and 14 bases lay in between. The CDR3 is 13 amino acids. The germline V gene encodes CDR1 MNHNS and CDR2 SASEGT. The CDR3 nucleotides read TGTGCCGAAGGAAGGGAGGACACAGATACGCAGTATTTT. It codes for CAEGREDTDTQYF.

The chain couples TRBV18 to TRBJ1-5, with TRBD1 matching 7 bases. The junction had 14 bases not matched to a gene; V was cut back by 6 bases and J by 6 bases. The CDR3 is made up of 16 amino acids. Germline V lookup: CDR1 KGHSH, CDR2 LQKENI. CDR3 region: CASSPTAYTGVQPQHF. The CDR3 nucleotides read TGTGCCAGCTCTCCCACAGCCTATACAGGGGTTCAGCCCCAGCATTTT.

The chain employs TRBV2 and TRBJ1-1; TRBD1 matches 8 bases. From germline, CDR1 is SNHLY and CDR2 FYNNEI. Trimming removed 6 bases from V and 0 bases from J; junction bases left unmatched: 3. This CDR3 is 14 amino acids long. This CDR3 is CASRSGGMNTEAFF. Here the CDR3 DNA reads TGTGCCAGCAGGTCAGGGGGCATGAACACTGAAGCTTTCTTT.

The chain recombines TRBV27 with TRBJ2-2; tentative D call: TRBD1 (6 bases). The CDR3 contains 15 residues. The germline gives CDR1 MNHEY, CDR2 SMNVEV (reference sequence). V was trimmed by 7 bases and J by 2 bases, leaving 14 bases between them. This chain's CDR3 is CASTWGHLNTGELFF. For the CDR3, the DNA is TGTGCCAGCACCTGGGGGCACCTCAACACCGGGGAGCTGTTTTTT.

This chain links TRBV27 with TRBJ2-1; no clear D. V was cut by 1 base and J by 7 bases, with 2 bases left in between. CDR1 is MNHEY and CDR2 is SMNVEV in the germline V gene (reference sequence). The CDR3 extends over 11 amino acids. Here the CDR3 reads CASSLLNEQFF. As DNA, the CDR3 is TGTGCCAGCAGTTTATTAAATGAGCAGTTCTTC.

CDR3 nucleotide sequence: TGTGCCAGCAGCTTGGATTTCGAGGGGGGTTCACCCCTCCACTTT. It is translated as CASSLDFEGGSPLHF. This chain uses TRBV5-4 with TRBJ1-6, with D possibly TRBD1 on 6 matching bases. Trimming took 0 bases from V and 9 from J, leaving 13 bases between them. The CDR3 extends over 15 amino acids. Germline V lookup: CDR1 SGHNT, CDR2 YYREEE (reference sequence).

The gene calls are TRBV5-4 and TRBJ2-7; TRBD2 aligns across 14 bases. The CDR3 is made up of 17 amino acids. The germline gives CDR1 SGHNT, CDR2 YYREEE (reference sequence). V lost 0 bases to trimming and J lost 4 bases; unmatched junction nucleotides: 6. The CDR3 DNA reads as TGTGCCAGCAGCTTGGTCCCCGGACTAGCGGGGGGATACGAGCAGTACTTC. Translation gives CASSLVPGLAGGYEQYF.

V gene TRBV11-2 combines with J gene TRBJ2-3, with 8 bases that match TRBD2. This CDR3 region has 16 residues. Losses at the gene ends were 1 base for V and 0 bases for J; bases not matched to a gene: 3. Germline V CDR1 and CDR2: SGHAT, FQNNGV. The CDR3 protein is CASSLVGTSSTDTQYF. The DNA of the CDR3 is TGTGCCAGCAGCTTAGTTGGGACTAGTAGCACAGATACGCAGTATTTT.

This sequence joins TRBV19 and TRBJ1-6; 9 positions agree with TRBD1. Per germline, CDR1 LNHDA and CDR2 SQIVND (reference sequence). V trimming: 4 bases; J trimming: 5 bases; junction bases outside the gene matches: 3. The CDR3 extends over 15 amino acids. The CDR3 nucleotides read TGTGCCAGTAGTACGCGGACAGGGGATAATTCACCCCTCCACTTT. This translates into CASSTRTGDNSPLHF.